This TCR beta chain was found in a study of control samples from healthy donors and cancer patients. CDR3 length: 14 residues. Trimming left V 4 bases short and J 6 bases short, with 12 bases between. The germline V gene encodes CDR1 LNHDA and CDR2 SQIVND (reference sequence). Generated by immunoSEQ multiplex PCR, the TCRdb table keeps only in-frame clones and is missing some. The repertoire includes 55,000 to 65,000 clones, 70% to 90% of them detected once, and about 12% sits in the top ten. The specimen was PBMCs. This clonotype was obtained from a woman aged 60-75 years with lung cancer. The V call is TRBV19, the J call TRBJ2-2; D call uncertain. The CDR3 bases are TGTGCCAGTAGTACTGGTAGTGTGGCCGGGGAGCTGTTTTTT. It encodes CASSTGSVAGELFF.